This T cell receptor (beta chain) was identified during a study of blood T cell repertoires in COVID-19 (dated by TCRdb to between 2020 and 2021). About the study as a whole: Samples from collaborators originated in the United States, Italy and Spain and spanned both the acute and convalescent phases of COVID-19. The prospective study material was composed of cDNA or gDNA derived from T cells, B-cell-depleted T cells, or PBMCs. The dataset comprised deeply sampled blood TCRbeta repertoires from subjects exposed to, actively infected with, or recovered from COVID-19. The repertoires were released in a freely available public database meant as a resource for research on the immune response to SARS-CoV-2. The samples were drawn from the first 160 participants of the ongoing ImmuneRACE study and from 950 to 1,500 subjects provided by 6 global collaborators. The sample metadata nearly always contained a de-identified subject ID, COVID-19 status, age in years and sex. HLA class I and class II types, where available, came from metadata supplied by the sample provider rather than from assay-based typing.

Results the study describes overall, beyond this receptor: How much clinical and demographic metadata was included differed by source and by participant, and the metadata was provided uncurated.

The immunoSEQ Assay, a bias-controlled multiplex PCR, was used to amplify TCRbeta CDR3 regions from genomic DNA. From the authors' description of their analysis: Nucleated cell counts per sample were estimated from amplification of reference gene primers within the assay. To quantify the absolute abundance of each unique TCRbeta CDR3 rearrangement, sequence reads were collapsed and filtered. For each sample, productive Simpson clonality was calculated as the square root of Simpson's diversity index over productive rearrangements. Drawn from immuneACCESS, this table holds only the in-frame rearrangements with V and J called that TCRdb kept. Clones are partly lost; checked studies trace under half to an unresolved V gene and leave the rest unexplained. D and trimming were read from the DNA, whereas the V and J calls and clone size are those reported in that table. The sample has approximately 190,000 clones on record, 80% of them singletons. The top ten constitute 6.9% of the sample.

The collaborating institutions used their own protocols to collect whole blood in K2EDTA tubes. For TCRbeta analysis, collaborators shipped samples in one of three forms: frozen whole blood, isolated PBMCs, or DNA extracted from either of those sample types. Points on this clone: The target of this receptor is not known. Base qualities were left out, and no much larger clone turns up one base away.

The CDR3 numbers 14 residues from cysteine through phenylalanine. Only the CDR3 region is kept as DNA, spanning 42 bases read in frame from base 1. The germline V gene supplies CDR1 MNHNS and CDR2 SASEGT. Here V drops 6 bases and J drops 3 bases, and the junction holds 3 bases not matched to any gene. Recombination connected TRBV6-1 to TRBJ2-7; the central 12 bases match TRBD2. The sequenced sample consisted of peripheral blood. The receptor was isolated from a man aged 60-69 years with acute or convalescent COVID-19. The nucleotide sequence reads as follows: TGTGCCAGCAGCCTGACTAGCGGGGGCTACGAGCAGTACTTC. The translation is CASSLTSGGYEQYF.